This entry is about one T cell receptor (beta chain). Its antigen is still unknown. The data were produced by immunoSEQ multiplex PCR, yet TCRdb's version contains in-frame clones alone and is incomplete. The table has under 50,000 clones, roughly 82% seen once. This sample is drawn from a study of PD-1 blockade in mismatch repair-deficient tumors. Study-wide background: Enrolled about 2013-2017, patients had progressing, pretreated mismatch repair-deficient cancers of around twelve types.

All patients were mismatch repair deficient, assessed by either PCR or immunohistochemistry. TCR sequencing covered three patients who responded to pembrolizumab. The study's findings and limits: Tumor-resident clones, often absent from pretreatment blood, expanded after pembrolizumab and then contracted.

Germline V lookup: CDR1 SGHRS, CDR2 YFSETQ. Trimming left V 0 bases short and J 4 bases short, with 13 bases between. This CDR3 is built from 15 residues. This sequence was found in an adult with mismatch repair-deficient cancer. The chain joins TRBV5-1 to TRBJ1-1, with D possibly TRBD1 on 5 matching bases. This specimen consisted of PBMCs, obtained before pembrolizumab treatment. The CDR3 loop is CASSLAQGRITEAFF. The CDR3 nucleotides are TGCGCCAGCAGCTTGGCCCAGGGACGGATCACTGAAGCTTTCTTT.